This entry is about one T cell receptor (beta chain). Antigen: not known. This record comes from a study of a mutant IDH1 vaccine in newly diagnosed glioma. As for the study in general: In weeks 1, 3, 5, 7, 11, 15, 19 and 23, patients were vaccinated. Receipt of radiotherapy, temozolomide, or both preceded the study, and most received both.

Time point reported: week 23, last vaccination. What each vaccine dose contained was 300 ug of mutant IDH1 20-mer peptide, accompanied by topical imiquimod. Data came from immunoSEQ multiplex PCR; TCRdb stores just in-frame clones and leaves some out. The table records 88,000 or so clones, 85% of them present only once. CDR1 is SNHLY and CDR2 is FYNNEI in the germline V gene. This CDR3 is built from 13 residues. V was shortened by 6 bases and J by 4 bases, with 11 bases between the two germline ends. The clonotype was recovered from a man aged 30-40 years with glioma. Some clones in this sample may be carry-over from other donors' samples. This sequence joins TRBV2 and TRBJ2-3; unclear D gene. The source material was PBMCs, sampled from a glioma patient whose treatment included an IDH1 peptide vaccine. The CDR3 nucleotides are TGTGCCAGCAGATGGGTATTGGCAGATACGCAGTATTTT. Translating it yields CASRWVLADTQYF.